The following is a T cell receptor beta chain sequence with its context. The antigen remains unidentified. The data are from a study of T cell responses to AZD1222 COVID-19 vaccine. Whole-study findings and limits: Females made up more of the donors, who were largely white British, and clonal diversity may have come out too low. Baseline serology detected seropositivity in only six or seven AZD1222 recipients.

Sequencing was performed with immunoSEQ multiplex PCR; in TCRdb, only in-frame clones are kept and a portion is missing. Of 110,000 to 150,000 clones in the sample, more than 70% were seen once. In germline, CDR1 is KGHSH, CDR2 LQKENI. This CDR3 has 13 residues. Trimming removed 5 bases from V and 10 bases from J; junction bases left unmatched: 5. The clonotype comes from an adult in good health. The rearrangement uses TRBV18 and TRBJ1-1, with 12 bases lining up with TRBD1. Sequenced here: peripheral blood, sampled on day 0 of AZD1222 vaccination. This CDR3 reads CASSSGTGGVAFF. The CDR3 DNA is TGTGCCAGCTCATCCGGGACAGGGGGCGTAGCTTTCTTT.